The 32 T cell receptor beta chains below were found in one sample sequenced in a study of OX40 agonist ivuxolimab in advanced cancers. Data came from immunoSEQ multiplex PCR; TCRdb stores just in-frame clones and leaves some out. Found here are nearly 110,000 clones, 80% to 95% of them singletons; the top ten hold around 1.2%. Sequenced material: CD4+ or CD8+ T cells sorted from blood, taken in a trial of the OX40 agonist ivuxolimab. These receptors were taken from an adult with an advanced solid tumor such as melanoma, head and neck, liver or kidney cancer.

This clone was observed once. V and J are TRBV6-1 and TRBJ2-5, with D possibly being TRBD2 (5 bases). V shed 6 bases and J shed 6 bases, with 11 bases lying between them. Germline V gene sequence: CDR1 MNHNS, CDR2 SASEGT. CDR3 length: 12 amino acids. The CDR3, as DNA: TGTGCCAGCAGGGCGGGCGAGAAGACCCAGTACTTC. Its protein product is CASRAGEKTQYF.

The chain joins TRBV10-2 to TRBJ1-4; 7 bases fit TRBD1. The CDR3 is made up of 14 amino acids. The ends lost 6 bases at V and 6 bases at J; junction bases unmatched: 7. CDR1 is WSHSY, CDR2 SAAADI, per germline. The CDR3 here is CASSPTGFDEKLFF. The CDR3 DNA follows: TGCGCCAGCAGCCCGACAGGGTTTGATGAAAAACTGTTTTTT.

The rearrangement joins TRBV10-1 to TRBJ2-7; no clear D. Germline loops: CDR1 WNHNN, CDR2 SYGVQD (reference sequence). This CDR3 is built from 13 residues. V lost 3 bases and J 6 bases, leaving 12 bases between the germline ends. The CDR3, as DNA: TGCGCCAGCAGTGAATCGGGCCTGCCCGAGCAGTACTTC. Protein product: CASSESGLPEQYF.

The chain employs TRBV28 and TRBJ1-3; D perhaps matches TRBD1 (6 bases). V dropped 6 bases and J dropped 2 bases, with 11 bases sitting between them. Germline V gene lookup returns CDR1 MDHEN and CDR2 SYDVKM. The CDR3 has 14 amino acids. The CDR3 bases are TGTGCCAGCAGACAGGGAGAGGCTGGAAACACCATATATTTT. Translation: CASRQGEAGNTIYF.

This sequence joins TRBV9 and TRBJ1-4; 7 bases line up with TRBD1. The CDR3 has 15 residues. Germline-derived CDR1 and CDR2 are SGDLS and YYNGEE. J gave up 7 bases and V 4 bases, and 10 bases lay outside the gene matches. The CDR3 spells CASSPRRGPGEKLFF. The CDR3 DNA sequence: TGTGCCAGCAGCCCCAGAAGGGGGCCGGGTGAAAAACTGTTTTTT.

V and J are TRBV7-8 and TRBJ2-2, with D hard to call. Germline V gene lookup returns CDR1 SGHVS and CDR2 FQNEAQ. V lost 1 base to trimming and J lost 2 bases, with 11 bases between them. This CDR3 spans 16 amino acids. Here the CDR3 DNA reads TGTGCCAGCAGCTTAGGGTACAGTTTAAACACCGGGGAGCTGTTTTTT. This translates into CASSLGYSLNTGELFF. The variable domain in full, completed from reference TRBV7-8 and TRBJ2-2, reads GAGVSQSPRYKVAKRGQDVALRCDPISGHVSLFWYQQALGQGPEFLTYFQNEAQLDKSGLPSDRFFAERPEGSVSTLKIQRTQQEDSAVYLCASSLGYSLNTGELFFGEGSRLTVL.

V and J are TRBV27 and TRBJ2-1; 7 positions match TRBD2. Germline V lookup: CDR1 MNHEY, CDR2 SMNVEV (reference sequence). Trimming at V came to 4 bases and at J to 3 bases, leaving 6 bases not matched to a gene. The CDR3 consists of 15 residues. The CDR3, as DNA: TGTGCCAGCAGTTACGGGGGGACGCACTACAATGAGCAGTTCTTC. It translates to CASSYGGTHYNEQFF.

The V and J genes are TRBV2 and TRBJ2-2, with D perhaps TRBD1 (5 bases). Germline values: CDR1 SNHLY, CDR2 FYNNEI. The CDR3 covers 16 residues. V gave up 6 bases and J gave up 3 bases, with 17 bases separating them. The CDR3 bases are TGTGCCAGCAGCCTGTTGAGACAGCCATACACCGGGGAGCTGTTTTTT. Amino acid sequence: CASSLLRQPYTGELFF.

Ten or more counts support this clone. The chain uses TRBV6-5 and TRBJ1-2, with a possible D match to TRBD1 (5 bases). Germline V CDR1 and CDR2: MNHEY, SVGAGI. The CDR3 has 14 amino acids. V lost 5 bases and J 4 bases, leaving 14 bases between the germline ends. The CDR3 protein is CASSPGAGPYGYTF. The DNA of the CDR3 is TGTGCCAGCAGTCCCGGCGCAGGGCCCTATGGCTACACCTTC.

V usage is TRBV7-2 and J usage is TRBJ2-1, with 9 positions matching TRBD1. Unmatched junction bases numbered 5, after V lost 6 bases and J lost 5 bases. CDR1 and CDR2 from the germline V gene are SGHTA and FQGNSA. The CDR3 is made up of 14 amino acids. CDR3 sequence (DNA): TGTGCCAGCAGGAGAGGACAGGGGAACAATGAGCAGTTCTTC. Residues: CASRRGQGNNEQFF.

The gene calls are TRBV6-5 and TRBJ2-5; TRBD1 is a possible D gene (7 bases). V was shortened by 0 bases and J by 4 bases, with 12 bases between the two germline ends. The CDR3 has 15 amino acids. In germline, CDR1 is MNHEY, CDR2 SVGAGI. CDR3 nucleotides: TGTGCCAGCAGTTACTCAACCCAGGGGGGAGAGACCCAGTACTTC. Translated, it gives CASSYSTQGGETQYF.

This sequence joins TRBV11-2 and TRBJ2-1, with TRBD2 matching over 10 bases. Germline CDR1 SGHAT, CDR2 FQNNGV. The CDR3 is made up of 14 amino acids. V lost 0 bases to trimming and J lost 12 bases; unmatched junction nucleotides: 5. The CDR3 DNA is TGTGCCAGCAGCTTAGATCAAGGGACTAGCGCGCAGTTCTTC. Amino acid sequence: CASSLDQGTSAQFF.

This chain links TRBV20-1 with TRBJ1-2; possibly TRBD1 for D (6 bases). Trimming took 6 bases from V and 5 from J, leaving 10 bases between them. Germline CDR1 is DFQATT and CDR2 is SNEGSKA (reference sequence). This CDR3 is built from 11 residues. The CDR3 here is CSAPDSYGYTF. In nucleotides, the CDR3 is TGCAGTGCACCGGACAGTTATGGCTACACCTTC.

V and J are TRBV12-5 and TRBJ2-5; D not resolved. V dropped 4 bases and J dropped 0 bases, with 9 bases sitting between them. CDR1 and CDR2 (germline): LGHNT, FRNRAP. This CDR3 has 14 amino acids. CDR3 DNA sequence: TGTGCTAGTGGTTCTCCCCAGTACCAAGAGACCCAGTACTTC. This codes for CASGSPQYQETQYF.

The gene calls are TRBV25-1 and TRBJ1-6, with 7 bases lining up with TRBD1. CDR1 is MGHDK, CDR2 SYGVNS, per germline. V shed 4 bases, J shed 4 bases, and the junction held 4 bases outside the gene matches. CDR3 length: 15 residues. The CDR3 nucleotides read TGTGCCAGCAGTGCAAGACAGGGTTATAATTCACCCCTCCACTTT. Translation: CASSARQGYNSPLHF. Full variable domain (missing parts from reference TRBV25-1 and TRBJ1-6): EADIYQTPRYLVIGTGKKITLECSQTMGHDKMYWYQQDPGMELHLIHYSYGVNSTEKGDLSSESTVSRIRTEHFPLTLESARPSHTSQYLCASSARQGYNSPLHFGNGTRLTVT.

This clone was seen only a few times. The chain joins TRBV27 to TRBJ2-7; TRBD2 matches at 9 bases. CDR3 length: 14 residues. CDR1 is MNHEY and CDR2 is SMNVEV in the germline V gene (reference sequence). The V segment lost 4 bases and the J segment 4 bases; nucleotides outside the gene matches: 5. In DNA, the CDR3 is TGTGCCAGCAGTTACGGGACTAGCCGATACGAGCAGTACTTC. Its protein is CASSYGTSRYEQYF.

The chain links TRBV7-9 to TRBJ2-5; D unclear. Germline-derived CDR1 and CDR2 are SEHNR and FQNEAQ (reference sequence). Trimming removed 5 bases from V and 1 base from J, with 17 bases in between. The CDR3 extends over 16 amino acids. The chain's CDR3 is CASSPRRENRQETQYF. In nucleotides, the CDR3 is TGTGCCAGCAGCCCCCGCCGAGAGAATCGCCAAGAGACCCAGTACTTC.

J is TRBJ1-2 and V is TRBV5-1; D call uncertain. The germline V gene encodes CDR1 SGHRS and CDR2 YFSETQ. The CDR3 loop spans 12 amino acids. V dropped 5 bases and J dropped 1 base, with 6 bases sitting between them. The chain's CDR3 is CASSWGNYGYTF. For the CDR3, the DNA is TGCGCCAGCAGTTGGGGTAACTATGGCTACACCTTC.

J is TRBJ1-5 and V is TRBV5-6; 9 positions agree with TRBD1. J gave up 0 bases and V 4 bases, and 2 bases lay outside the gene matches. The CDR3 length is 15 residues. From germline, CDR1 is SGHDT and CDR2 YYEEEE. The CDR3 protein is CASSKDRGSNQPQHF. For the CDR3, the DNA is TGTGCCAGCAGCAAGGACAGGGGTAGCAATCAGCCCCAGCATTTT. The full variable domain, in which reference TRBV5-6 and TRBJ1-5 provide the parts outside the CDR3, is DAGVTQSPTHLIKTRGQQVTLRCSPKSGHDTVSWYQQALGQGPQFIFQYYEEEERQRGNFPDRFSGHQFPNYSSELNVNALLLGDSALYLCASSKDRGSNQPQHFGDGTRLSIL.

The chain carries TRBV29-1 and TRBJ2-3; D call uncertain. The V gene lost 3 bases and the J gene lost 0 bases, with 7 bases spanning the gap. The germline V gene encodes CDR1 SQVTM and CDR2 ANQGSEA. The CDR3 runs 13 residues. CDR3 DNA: TGCAGCGTTGATATAGGGAGCACAGATACGCAGTATTTT. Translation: CSVDIGSTDTQYF.

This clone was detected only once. The CDR3 nucleotides read TGTGCCAGCTCACGGGGACAGCACTACGAGCAGTACTTC. This encodes CASSRGQHYEQYF. The chain is built from TRBV18 and TRBJ2-7; 7 bases match TRBD1. The germline V gene has CDR1 KGHSH and CDR2 LQKENI. The CDR3 has 13 amino acids. V was pared by 4 bases and J by 3 bases, with 3 bases of the junction left unmatched.

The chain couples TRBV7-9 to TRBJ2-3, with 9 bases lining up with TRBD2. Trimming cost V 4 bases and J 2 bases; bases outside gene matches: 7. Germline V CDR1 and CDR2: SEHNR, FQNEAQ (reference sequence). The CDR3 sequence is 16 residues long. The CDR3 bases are TGTGCCAGCAGCTGGGGGACTAGCAGATTCACAGATACGCAGTATTTT. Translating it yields CASSWGTSRFTDTQYF.

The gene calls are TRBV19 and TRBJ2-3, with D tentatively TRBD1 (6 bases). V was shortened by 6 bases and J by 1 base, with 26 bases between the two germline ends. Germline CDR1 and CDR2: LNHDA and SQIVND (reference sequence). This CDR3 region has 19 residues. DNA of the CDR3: TGTGCCAGTAGCCCGGCCTACCACAGGGTGGGAGTTGGCACAGATACGCAGTATTTT. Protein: CASSPAYHRVGVGTDTQYF.

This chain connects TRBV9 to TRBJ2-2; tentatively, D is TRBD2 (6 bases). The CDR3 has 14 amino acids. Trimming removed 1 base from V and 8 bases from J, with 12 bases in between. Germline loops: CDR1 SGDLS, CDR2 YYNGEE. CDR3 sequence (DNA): TGTGCCAGCAGCGTAATGACTAGTGGTGGGGAGCTGTTTTTT. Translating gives CASSVMTSGGELFF. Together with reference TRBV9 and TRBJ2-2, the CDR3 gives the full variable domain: DSGVTQTPKHLITATGQRVTLRCSPRSGDLSVYWYQQSLDQGLQFLIQYYNGEERAKGNILERFSAQQFPDLHSELNLSSLELGDSALYFCASSVMTSGGELFFGEGSRLTVL.

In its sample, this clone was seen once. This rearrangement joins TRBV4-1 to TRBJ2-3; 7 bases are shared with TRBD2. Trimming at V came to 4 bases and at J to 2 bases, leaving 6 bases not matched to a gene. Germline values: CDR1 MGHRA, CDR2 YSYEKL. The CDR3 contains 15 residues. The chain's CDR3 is CASSPPLADTDTQYF. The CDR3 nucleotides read TGCGCCAGCAGCCCCCCCCTAGCGGACACAGATACGCAGTATTTT.

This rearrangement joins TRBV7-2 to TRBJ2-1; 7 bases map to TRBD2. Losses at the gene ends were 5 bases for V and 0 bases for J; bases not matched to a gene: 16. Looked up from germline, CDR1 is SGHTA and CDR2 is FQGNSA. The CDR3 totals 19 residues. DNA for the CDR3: TGTGCCAGCAGCATGTCCGGGACTATGCGGCCCAGCTCCTACAATGAGCAGTTCTTC. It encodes CASSMSGTMRPSSYNEQFF.

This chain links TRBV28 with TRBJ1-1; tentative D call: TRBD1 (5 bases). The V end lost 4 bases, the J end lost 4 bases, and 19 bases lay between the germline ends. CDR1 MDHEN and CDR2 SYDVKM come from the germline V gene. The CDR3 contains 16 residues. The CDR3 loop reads CASSYRDRSLTTEAFF. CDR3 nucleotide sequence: TGTGCCAGCAGTTACCGGGACCGAAGCCTGACCACTGAAGCTTTCTTT.

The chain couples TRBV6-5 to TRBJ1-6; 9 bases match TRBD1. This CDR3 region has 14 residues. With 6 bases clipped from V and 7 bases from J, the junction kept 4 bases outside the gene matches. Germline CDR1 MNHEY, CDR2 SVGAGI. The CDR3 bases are TGTGCCAGCAGCTTTACAGGGGGCAATTCACCCCTCCACTTT. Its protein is CASSFTGGNSPLHF.

CDR3 amino acids: CASTLLGTSGSPDTQYF. Written as DNA, the CDR3 is TGTGCCAGCACCTTATTAGGGACTAGCGGGAGTCCAGATACGCAGTATTTT. This chain joins TRBV2 and TRBJ2-3, with 14 bases identical to TRBD2. V gave up 7 bases and J gave up 4 bases; unmatched junction bases: 10. The CDR3 has 17 amino acids. In germline, CDR1 is SNHLY, CDR2 FYNNEI.

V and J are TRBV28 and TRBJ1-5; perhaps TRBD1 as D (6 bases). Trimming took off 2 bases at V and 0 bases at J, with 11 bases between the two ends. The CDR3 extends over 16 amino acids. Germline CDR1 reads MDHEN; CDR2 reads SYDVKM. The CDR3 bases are TGTGCCAGCAGTTTAGATATACAGGGTAGCAATCAGCCCCAGCATTTT. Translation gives CASSLDIQGSNQPQHF.

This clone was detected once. The CDR3 nucleotides are TGTGCCATCAGTGAGGCCAGGGATCAGCCCCAGCATTTT. Its translation: CAISEARDQPQHF. The chain has TRBV10-3 and TRBJ1-5; possible D gene TRBD1, 5 bases. The V end lost 2 bases, the J end lost 5 bases, and 7 bases lay between the germline ends. The length of the CDR3 is 13 residues. Per germline, CDR1 ENHRY and CDR2 SYGVKD.

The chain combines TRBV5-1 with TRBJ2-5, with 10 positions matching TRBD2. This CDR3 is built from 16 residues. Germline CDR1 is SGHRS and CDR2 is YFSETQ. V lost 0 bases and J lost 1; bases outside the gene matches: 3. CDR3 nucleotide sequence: TGCGCCAGCAGCTTGGGGACTAGCGGCCCCCAAGAGACCCAGTACTTC. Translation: CASSLGTSGPQETQYF.